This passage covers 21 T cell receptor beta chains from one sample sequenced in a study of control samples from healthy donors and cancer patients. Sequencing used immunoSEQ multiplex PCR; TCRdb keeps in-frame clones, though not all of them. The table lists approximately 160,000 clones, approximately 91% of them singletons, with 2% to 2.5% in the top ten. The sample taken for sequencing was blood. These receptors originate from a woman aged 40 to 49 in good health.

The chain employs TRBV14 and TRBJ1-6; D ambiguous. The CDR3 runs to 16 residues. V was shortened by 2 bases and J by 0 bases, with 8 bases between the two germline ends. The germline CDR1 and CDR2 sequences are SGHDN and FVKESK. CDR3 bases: TGTGCCAGCAGCCAATTCCAGCTCTCCTATAATTCACCCCTCCACTTT. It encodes CASSQFQLSYNSPLHF.

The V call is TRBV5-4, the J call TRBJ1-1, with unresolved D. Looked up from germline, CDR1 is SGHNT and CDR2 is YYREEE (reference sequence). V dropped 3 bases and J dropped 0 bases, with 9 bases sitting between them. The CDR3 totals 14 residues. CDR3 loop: CASSYATVNTEAFF. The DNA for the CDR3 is TGTGCCAGCAGCTACGCCACAGTGAACACTGAAGCTTTCTTT. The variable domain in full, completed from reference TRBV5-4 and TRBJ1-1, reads ETGVTQSPTHLIKTRGQQVTLRCSSQSGHNTVSWYQQALGQGPQFIFQYYREEENGRGNFPPRFSGLQFPNYSSELNVNALELDDSALYLCASSYATVNTEAFFGQGTRLTVV.

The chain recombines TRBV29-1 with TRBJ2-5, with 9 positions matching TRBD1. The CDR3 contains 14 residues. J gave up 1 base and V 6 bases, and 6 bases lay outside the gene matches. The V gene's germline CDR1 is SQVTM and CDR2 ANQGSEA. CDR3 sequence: CSVRATGGQETQYF. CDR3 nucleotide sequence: TGCAGCGTGCGAGCGACAGGGGGCCAAGAGACCCAGTACTTC.

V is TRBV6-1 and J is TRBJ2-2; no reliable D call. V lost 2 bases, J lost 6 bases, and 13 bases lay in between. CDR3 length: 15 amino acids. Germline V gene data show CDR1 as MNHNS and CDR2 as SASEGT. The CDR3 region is CASSEYGTAAGELFF. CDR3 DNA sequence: TGTGCCAGCAGTGAATACGGCACTGCGGCCGGGGAGCTGTTTTTT.

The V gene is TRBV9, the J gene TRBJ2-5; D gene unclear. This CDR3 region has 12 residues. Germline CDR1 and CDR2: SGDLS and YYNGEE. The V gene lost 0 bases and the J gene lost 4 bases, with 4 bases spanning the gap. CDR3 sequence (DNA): TGTGCCAGCAGCGTAGGCGGAGAGACCCAGTACTTC. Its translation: CASSVGGETQYF.

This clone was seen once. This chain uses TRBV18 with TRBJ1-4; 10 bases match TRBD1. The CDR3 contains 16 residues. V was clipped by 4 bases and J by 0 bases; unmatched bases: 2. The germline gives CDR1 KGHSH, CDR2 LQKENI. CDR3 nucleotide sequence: TGTGCCAGCTCACGGGGACAGGGGCCAACTAATGAAAAACTGTTTTTT. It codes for CASSRGQGPTNEKLFF.

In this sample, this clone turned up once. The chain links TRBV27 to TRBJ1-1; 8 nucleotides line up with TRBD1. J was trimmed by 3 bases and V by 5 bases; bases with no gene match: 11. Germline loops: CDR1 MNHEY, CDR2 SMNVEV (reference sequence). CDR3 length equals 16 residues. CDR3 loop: CASSTRTGRRDTEAFF. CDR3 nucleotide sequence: TGTGCCAGCAGTACTAGGACAGGGCGAAGGGACACTGAAGCTTTCTTT.

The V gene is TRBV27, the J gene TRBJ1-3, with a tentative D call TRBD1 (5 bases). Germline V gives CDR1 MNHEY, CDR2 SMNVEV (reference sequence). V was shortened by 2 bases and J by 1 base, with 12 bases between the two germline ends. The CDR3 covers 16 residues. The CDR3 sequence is CASSLRGGGSGNTIYF. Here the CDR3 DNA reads TGTGCCAGCAGTTTAAGGGGTGGTGGATCTGGAAACACCATATATTTT.

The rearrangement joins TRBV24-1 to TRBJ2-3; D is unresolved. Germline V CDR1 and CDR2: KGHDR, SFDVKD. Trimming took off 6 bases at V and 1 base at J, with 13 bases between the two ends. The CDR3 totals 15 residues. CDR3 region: CATSSIEQGTDTQYF. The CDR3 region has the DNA TGTGCCACCAGTTCTATTGAGCAGGGCACAGATACGCAGTATTTT.

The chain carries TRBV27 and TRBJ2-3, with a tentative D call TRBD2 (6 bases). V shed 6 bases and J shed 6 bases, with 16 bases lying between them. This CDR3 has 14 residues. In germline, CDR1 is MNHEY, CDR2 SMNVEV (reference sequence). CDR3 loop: CASRPHARGDTQYF. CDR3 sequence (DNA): TGTGCCAGCAGACCTCACGCCCGGGGGGATACGCAGTATTTT.

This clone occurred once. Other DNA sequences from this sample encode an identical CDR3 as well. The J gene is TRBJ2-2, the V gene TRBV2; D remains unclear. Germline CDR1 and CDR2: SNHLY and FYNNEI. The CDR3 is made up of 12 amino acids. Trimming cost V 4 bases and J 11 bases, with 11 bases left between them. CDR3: CASSVGVVELFF. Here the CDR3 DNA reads TGTGCCAGCAGTGTAGGAGTGGTAGAGCTGTTTTTT.

The CDR3 reads CASSLRRKMADRGEKLFF. CDR3 sequence (DNA): TGTGCCAGCAGCCTAAGACGGAAGATGGCGGATAGGGGTGAAAAACTGTTTTTT. The chain carries TRBV13 and TRBJ1-4, with D tentatively TRBD1 (5 bases). Germline CDR1 and CDR2: PRHDT and FYEKMQ (reference sequence). V shed 5 bases and J shed 7 bases, with 26 bases lying between them. There are 18 residues in the CDR3.

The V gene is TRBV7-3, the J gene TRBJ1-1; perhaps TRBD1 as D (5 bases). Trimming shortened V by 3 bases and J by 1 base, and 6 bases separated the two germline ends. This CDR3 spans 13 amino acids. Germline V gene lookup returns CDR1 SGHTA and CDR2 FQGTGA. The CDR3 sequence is CASSFGGNTEAFF. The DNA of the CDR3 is TGTGCCAGCAGCTTCGGGGGGAACACTGAAGCTTTCTTT.

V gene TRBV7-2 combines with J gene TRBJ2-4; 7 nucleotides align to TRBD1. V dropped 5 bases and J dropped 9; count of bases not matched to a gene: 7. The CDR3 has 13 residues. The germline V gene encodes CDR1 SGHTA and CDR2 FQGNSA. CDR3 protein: CASSQTGSGIQYF. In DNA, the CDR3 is TGTGCCAGCAGCCAGACAGGGTCGGGCATTCAGTACTTC.

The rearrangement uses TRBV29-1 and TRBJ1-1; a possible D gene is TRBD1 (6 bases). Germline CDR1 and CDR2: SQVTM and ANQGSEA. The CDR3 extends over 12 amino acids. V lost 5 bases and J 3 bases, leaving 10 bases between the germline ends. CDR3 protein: CSVLPGDTEAFF. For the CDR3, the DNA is TGCAGCGTTTTACCAGGGGACACTGAAGCTTTCTTT.

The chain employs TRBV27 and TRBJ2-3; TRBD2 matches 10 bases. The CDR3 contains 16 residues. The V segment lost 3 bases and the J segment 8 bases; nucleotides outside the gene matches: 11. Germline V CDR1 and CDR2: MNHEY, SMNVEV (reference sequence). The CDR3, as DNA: TGTGCCAGCAGTTTGAGTAGCGGGGGGTTGGAGGGTACGCAGTATTTT. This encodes CASSLSSGGLEGTQYF.

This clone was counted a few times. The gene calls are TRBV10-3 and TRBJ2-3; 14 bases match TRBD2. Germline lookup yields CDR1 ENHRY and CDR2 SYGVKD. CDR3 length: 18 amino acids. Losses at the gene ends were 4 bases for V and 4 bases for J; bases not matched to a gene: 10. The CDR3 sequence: CAISGGLAGGPDPDTQYF. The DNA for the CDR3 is TGTGCCATCAGTGGAGGACTAGCGGGGGGCCCAGACCCAGATACGCAGTATTTT.

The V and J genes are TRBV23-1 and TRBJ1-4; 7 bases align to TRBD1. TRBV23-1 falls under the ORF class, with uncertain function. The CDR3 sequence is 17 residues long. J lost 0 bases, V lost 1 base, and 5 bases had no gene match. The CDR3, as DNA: TGCGCCAGCAGTCAATATAGACAGGGACCAACTAATGAAAAACTGTTTTTT. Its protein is CASSQYRQGPTNEKLFF.

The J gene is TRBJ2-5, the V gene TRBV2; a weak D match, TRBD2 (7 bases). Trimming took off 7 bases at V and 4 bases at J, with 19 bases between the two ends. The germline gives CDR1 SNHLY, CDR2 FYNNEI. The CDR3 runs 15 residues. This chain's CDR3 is CASTYTPGGGETQYF. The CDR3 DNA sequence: TGTGCCAGCACTTATACCCCGGGGGGCGGAGAGACCCAGTACTTC.

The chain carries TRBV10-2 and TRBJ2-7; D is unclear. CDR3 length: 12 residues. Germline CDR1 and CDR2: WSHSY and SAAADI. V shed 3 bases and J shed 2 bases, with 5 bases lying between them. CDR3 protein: CASSDHTYEQYF. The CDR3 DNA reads TGCGCCAGCAGTGACCACACCTACGAGCAGTACTTC.

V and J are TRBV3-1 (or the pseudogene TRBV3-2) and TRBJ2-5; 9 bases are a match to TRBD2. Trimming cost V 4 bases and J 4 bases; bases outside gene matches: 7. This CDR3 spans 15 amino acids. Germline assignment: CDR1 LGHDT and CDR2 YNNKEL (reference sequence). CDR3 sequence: CASSRASGVPETQYF. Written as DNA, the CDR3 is TGTGCCAGCAGCCGGGCTAGCGGGGTTCCAGAGACCCAGTACTTC.